These 5 T cell receptor beta chains originate from one sample sequenced in a study of Graves' ophthalmopathy and Graves' hyperthyroidism. Investigators amplified TCR beta CDR3 regions from RNA transcripts. A first-round RT-PCR used HTBI primers, followed by a second-round multiplex PCR. One entry per CDR3 protein, called by TCRdb with MiXCR from the multiplex PCR reads. The sample holds a few hundred thousand distinct CDR3 sequences, roughly 18% seen once. The material sequenced was peripheral blood. Every receptor here comes from a woman younger than 35 with Graves' ophthalmopathy.

This clonotype was counted at least ten times. The V gene is TRBV11-2, the J gene TRBJ2-5; TRBD2 agrees at 7 bases. Germline CDR1 reads SGHAT; CDR2 reads FQNNGV. This CDR3 comprises 14 residues. V lost 0 bases, J lost 5 bases, and 3 bases stayed unmatched. The CDR3 reads CASSLETSSETQYF. The CDR3 DNA sequence: TGTGCCAGCAGCTTAGAGACTAGCTCGGAGACCCAGTACTTC.

This clonotype has ten or more counts. This sequence joins TRBV12-3 or TRBV12-4 and TRBJ2-7; D unclear. This CDR3 has 14 residues. The germline V and J ends were trimmed by 3 bases and 0 bases, with 9 bases remaining between them. The CDR3 coding sequence is TGTGCCAGCAGTTTGGCCCTCGGCTCCTACGAGCAGTACTTC. It encodes CASSLALGSYEQYF.

This clonotype was observed at least ten times. The rearrangement joins TRBV7-2 to TRBJ2-7; D may be TRBD1 (6 bases). V dropped 5 bases and J dropped 11 bases, with 22 bases sitting between them. The CDR3 has 14 amino acids. CDR1 is SGHTA and CDR2 is FQGNSA in the germline V gene. CDR3 DNA sequence: TGTGCCAGCAGCCAGATAGGGACACCCGAAGGGGAGTACTTC. The encoded protein is CASSQIGTPEGEYF.

This clonotype showed up many times. The gene calls are TRBV28 and TRBJ1-5, with D possibly being TRBD1 (6 bases). The CDR3 loop spans 12 amino acids. CDR1 and CDR2 from the germline V gene are MDHEN and SYDVKM. CDR3 sequence reads: CVAGESNQPQHF. CDR3 bases: TGTGTCGCAGGGGAGAGCAATCAGCCCCAGCATTTT. The variable domain in full, with the rest retrieved from reference TRBV28 and TRBJ1-5, is DVKVTQSSRYLVKRTGEKVFLECVQDMDHENMFWYRQDPGLGLRLIYFSYDVKMKEKGDIPEGYSVSREKKERFSLILESASTNQTSMYLCVAGESNQPQHFGDGTRLSIL.

This clonotype was counted many times. The chain is built from TRBV6-1 and TRBJ2-5; TRBD2 aligns across 9 bases. V lost 2 bases, J lost 2 bases, and 3 bases stayed unmatched. There are 15 residues in the CDR3. Germline-derived CDR1 and CDR2 are MNHNS and SASEGT. CDR3 DNA sequence: TGTGCCAGCAGTGAATTAGCGGGGGTACAAGAGACCCAGTACTTC. Translated: CASSELAGVQETQYF.